Described below is a single T cell receptor beta chain sequence and its context. The antigen is unknown. The data stem from a study of cytomegalovirus exposure and HLA in healthy donors. Study-wide context: In a previous analysis, 100 million to 140 million unique TCR beta sequences were found from roughly 180 million T cells.

Trimming removed 5 bases from V and 5 bases from J; junction bases left unmatched: 5. Per the germline V gene, CDR1 is MNHEY and CDR2 is SMNVEV (reference sequence). The CDR3 is 14 amino acids. The study ran its PCR with 60 Vbeta and 13 Jbeta primers. The repertoire was sequenced with immunoSEQ multiplex PCR; TCRdb's copy has only in-frame clones and lacks some. In the table there are roughly 200,000 clones, about 86% of which are singletons. Overall study findings and caveats: Presence/absence analyses assumed roughly uniform sequencing depth across donors.

The sample comprised PBMCs. The chain carries TRBV27 and TRBJ2-2, with TRBD2 identical over 7 bases. This TCR came from a woman in her 30s in good health and CMV-seronegative. CDR3 sequence: CASSSRGGTGELFF. The CDR3, as DNA: TGTGCCAGCAGTAGCCGCGGGGGAACCGGGGAGCTGTTTTTT.